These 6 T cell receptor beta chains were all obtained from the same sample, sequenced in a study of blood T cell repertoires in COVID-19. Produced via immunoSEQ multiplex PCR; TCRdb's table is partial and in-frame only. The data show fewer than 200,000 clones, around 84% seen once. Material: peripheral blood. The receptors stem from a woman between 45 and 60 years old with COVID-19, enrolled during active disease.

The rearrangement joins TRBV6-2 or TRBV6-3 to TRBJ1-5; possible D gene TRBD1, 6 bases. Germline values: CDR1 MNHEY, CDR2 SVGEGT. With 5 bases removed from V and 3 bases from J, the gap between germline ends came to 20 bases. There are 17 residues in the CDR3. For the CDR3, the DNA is TGTGCCAGCAGTCCACAAGTGGACAGCAAAATCAATCAGCCCCAGCATTTT. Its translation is CASSPQVDSKINQPQHF.

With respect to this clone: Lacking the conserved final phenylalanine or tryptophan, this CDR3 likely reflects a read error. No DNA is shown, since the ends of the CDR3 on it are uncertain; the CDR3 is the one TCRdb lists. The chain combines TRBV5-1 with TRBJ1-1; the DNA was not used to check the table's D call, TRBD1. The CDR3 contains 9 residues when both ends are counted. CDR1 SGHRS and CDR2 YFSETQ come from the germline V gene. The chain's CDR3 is CASSLVGQR.

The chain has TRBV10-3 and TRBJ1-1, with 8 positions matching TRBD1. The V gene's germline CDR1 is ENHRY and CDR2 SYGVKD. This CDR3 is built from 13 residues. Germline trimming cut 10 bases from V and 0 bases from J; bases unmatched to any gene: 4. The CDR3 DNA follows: TGTGCCAACCAGGGGGCAATGAACACTGAAGCTTTCTTT. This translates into CANQGAMNTEAFF.

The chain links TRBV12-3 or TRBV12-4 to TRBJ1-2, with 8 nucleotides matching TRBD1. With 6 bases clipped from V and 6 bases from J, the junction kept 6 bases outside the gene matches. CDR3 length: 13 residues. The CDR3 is CASSLGQEDGYTF. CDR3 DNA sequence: TGTGCCAGCAGCCTGGGACAGGAGGATGGCTACACCTTC.

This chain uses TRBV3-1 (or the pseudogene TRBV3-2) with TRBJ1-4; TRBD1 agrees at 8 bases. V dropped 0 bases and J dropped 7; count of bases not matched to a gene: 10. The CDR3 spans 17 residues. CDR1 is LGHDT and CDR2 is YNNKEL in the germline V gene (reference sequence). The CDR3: CASSQDPRQGFGEKLFF. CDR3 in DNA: TGTGCCAGCAGCCAAGATCCCCGACAGGGGTTCGGTGAAAAACTGTTTTTT.

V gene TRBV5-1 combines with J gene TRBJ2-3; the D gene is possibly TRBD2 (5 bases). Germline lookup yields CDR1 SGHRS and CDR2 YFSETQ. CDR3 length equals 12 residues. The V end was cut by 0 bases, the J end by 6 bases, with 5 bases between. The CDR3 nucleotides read TGCGCCAGCAGCTTGGCGGGGGATACGCAGTATTTT. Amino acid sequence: CASSLAGDTQYF.